The clone carrying this TCR beta chain came up once. This specimen comes from a study of blood T cell repertoires in COVID-19. Study summary: Samples representing acute and convalescent COVID-19 were sourced from the United States, Italy and Spain. PBMCs, B-cell-depleted T cells, or T cells were the source of the cDNA or gDNA that made up the material.

In the study's own analysis: From reference gene primer amplification, estimates of nucleated cell counts were derived. Repertoires were generated with immunoSEQ multiplex PCR, while TCRdb's copy carries only in-frame clones and drops some. That table is the source of V, J and clone size, and D and trimming were worked out from the DNA. The sample consists of 70,000 to 95,000 clones, around four fifths of them appearing once. V lost 4 bases, J lost 0 bases, and 7 bases lay in between. The CDR3 runs 13 residues. Per germline, CDR1 SGHNT and CDR2 YYREEE (reference sequence). Sequencing used peripheral blood. The source is a woman aged 70-85 years with active or convalescent COVID-19. The rearrangement joins TRBV5-4 to TRBJ1-1, with TRBD1 as a possible D gene (6 bases). CDR3 coding DNA: TGTGCCAGCAGCGGACAGTTGAACACTGAAGCTTTCTTT. Translation gives CASSGQLNTEAFF.